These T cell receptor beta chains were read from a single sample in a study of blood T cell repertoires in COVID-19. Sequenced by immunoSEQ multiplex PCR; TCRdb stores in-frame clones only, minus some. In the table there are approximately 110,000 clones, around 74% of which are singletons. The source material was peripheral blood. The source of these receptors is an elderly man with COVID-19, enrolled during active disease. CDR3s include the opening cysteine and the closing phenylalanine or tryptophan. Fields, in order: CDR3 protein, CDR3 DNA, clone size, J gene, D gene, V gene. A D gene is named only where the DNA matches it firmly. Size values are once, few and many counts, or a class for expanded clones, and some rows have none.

CDR3: CASSSFETGGSEQYF
DNA: TGTGCCAGCAGTTCTTTTGAGACAGGGGGTTCCGAGCAGTACTTC
size: -
J: TRBJ2-7
D: TRBD1
V: TRBV28

CDR3: CASSPQGATDTQYF
DNA: TGTGCCAGCAGCCCACAGGGGGCAACAGATACGCAGTATTTT
size: -
J: TRBJ2-3
D: TRBD1
V: TRBV7-3

CDR3: CASSFRVGEQYF
DNA: TGTGCCAGCAGCTTCAGGGTTGGGGAGCAGTACTTC
size: -
J: TRBJ2-7
D: -
V: TRBV5-4

CDR3: CASSRGQGAADTQYF
DNA: TGTGCCAGCAGTAGGGGACAGGGGGCGGCAGATACGCAGTATTTT
size: -
J: TRBJ2-3
D: TRBD1
V: TRBV6-5

CDR3: CASSQEQGKGTEAFF
DNA: TGCGCCAGCAGCCAAGAACAGGGGAAGGGCACTGAAGCTTTCTTT
size: -
J: TRBJ1-1
D: TRBD1
V: TRBV5-1

CDR3: CATSRREGGAPDTQYF
DNA: TGTGCCACCAGTCGGCGGGAGGGCGGGGCCCCAGATACGCAGTATTTT
size: -
J: TRBJ2-3
D: TRBD2
V: TRBV24-1

CDR3: CASSVVRGSEGYTF
DNA: TGCGCCAGCAGCGTAGTCAGGGGGTCGGAGGGCTACACCTTC
size: few
J: TRBJ1-2
D: TRBD1
V: TRBV5-1

CDR3: CASSQDRQGIYGYTF
DNA: TGCGCCAGCAGCCAAGATCGACAGGGGATCTATGGCTACACCTTC
size: -
J: TRBJ1-2
D: TRBD1
V: TRBV4-3

CDR3: CASSTSSYEQYF
DNA: TGCGCCAGCAGCACTAGCTCCTACGAGCAGTACTTC
size: -
J: TRBJ2-7
D: -
V: TRBV5-1

CDR3: CASSSPPGRVRETQYF
DNA: TGTGCCAGCAGTTCCCCTCCGGGCAGGGTGCGGGAGACCCAGTACTTC
size: -
J: TRBJ2-5
D: -
V: TRBV6-2/TRBV6-3

CDR3: CASSKQVNTEAFF
DNA: TGCGCCAGCAGCAAACAGGTGAACACTGAAGCTTTCTTT
size: few
J: TRBJ1-1
D: -
V: TRBV5-1

CDR3: CASSSRTGLNEKLFF
DNA: TGTGCCAGCAGTTCCCGGACAGGGCTGAATGAAAAACTGTTTTTT
size: -
J: TRBJ1-4
D: TRBD1
V: TRBV28

CDR3: CASSLGQTNEKLFF
DNA: TGTGCCAGCAGCTTGGGACAGACCAATGAAAAACTGTTTTTT
size: -
J: TRBJ1-4
D: TRBD1
V: TRBV13

CDR3: CASSFDRGNTEAFF
DNA: TGTGCCAGCAGTTTCGACAGGGGGAACACTGAAGCTTTCTTT
size: -
J: TRBJ1-1
D: TRBD1
V: TRBV2

CDR3: CASSGGRLGAYEQYF
DNA: TGTGCCAGCAGTGGAGGGAGACTAGGAGCCTACGAGCAGTACTTC
size: -
J: TRBJ2-7
D: -
V: TRBV2

CDR3: CASSYSATQVQPQHF
DNA: TGTGCCAGCAGTTACTCGGCCACCCAGGTTCAGCCCCAGCATTTT
size: -
J: TRBJ1-5
D: -
V: TRBV6-5

CDR3: CASSRATGSAYEQYF
DNA: TGTGCCAGCTCACGAGCGACAGGGTCGGCGTACGAGCAGTACTTC
size: -
J: TRBJ2-7
D: TRBD1
V: TRBV18

CDR3: CASSEYGSQGEQFF
DNA: TGTGCCAGCAGTGAATACGGGAGCCAGGGTGAGCAGTTCTTC
size: -
J: TRBJ2-1
D: -
V: TRBV2

CDR3: CASTDPGNYGYTF
DNA: TGTGCCAGCACCGACCCAGGGAACTATGGCTACACCTTC
size: -
J: TRBJ1-2
D: -
V: TRBV2

CDR3: CASSFHPLEEKETQYF
DNA: TGTGCCAGCAGTTTCCACCCATTAGAGGAGAAAGAGACCCAGTACTTC
size: -
J: TRBJ2-5
D: -
V: TRBV28

CDR3: CASSLGGPTVANYGYTF
DNA: TGCGCCAGCAGCTTGGGGGGCCCGACTGTAGCTAACTATGGCTACACCTTC
size: -
J: TRBJ1-2
D: -
V: TRBV5-1

CDR3: CASSLPGGDIYNEQFF
DNA: TGTGCCAGCAGTCTGCCCGGCGGGGATATTTACAATGAGCAGTTCTTC
size: -
J: TRBJ2-1
D: -
V: TRBV5-6

CDR3: CASSQGNSGGVRNQPQHF
DNA: TGTGCCAGCAGCCAAGGAAACTCAGGGGGCGTGAGAAATCAGCCCCAGCATTTT
size: few
J: TRBJ1-5
D: TRBD1
V: TRBV4-2

CDR3: CAWEPGLADTGELFF
DNA: TGTGCCTGGGAGCCGGGACTAGCGGACACCGGGGAGCTGTTTTTT
size: -
J: TRBJ2-2
D: TRBD2
V: TRBV30

CDR3: CASSGTSGSDEQFF
DNA: TGTGCCAGCAGCGGGACTAGCGGGAGCGATGAGCAGTTCTTC
size: few
J: TRBJ2-1
D: TRBD2
V: TRBV11-2

CDR3: CASSRTGGPSYEQYF
DNA: TGTGCCAGCAGCCGGACGGGGGGTCCATCCTACGAGCAGTACTTC
size: -
J: TRBJ2-7
D: TRBD2
V: TRBV7-2

CDR3: CAWSVDRVKYF
DNA: TGTGCCTGGAGTGTTGACAGGGTAAAGTACTTC
size: -
J: TRBJ2-7
D: TRBD1
V: TRBV30

CDR3: CASSQTNLTSGRAEQYF
DNA: TGTGCCAGCAGCCAAACGAACTTGACTAGCGGGAGAGCCGAGCAGTACTTC
size: -
J: TRBJ2-7
D: TRBD2
V: TRBV7-4

CDR3: CASKMGGRGNTEAFF
DNA: TGTGCCAGTAAGATGGGCGGCAGGGGGAACACTGAAGCTTTCTTT
size: few
J: TRBJ1-1
D: -
V: TRBV19

CDR3: CASSPGADTQYF
DNA: TGTGCCAGCTCACCGGGGGCCGATACGCAGTATTTT
size: -
J: TRBJ2-3
D: -
V: TRBV18

CDR3: CASSYAGLGTQYF
DNA: TGTGCCAGCAGTTACGCAGGGCTTGGTACGCAGTATTTT
size: -
J: TRBJ2-3
D: -
V: TRBV6-2/TRBV6-3

CDR3: CANSGVGNSPLHF
DNA: TGTGCCAACTCCGGGGTTGGGAATTCACCCCTCCACTTT
size: -
J: TRBJ1-6
D: -
V: TRBV24-1

CDR3: CASSSGLAGGASTDTQYF
DNA: TGTGCCAGCAGCTCGGGACTAGCGGGAGGGGCTAGCACAGATACGCAGTATTTT
size: -
J: TRBJ2-3
D: TRBD2
V: TRBV27

CDR3: CASSHRGIGNTIYF
DNA: TGTGCCAGTAGTCACAGGGGGATTGGAAACACCATATATTTT
size: -
J: TRBJ1-3
D: TRBD1
V: TRBV19

CDR3: CASSSKVMSGNTYEQYF
DNA: TGTGCCAGCAGCTCAAAGGTAATGAGCGGGAACACCTACGAGCAGTACTTC
size: -
J: TRBJ2-7
D: -
V: TRBV21-1

CDR3: CASSVEAGGPGELFF
DNA: TGTGCCAGCAGCGTAGAGGCGGGAGGTCCCGGGGAGCTGTTTTTT
size: -
J: TRBJ2-2
D: TRBD2
V: TRBV9

CDR3: CSAVAGPYEQYF
DNA: TGCAGCGCGGTAGCGGGGCCCTACGAGCAGTACTTC
size: -
J: TRBJ2-7
D: TRBD2
V: TRBV29-1

CDR3: CASTTLTGNEKLFF
DNA: TGTGCCAGCACCACCCTGACAGGGAATGAAAAACTGTTTTTT
size: -
J: TRBJ1-4
D: TRBD1
V: TRBV2

CDR3: CASSLAQGTEAFF
DNA: TGTGCCAGCAGCTTAGCGCAGGGTACTGAAGCTTTCTTT
size: -
J: TRBJ1-1
D: -
V: TRBV11-1

CDR3: CASTYTSSGTGELFF
DNA: TGCGCCAGCACATATACTAGCTCGGGCACCGGGGAGCTGTTTTTT
size: few
J: TRBJ2-2
D: -
V: TRBV10-2

CDR3: CASSLGLAGGSYEQYF
DNA: TGCGCCAGCAGCTTGGGACTAGCGGGAGGCTCCTACGAGCAGTACTTC
size: few
J: TRBJ2-7
D: TRBD2
V: TRBV5-1

CDR3: CASSVGGANSPLHF
DNA: TGTGCCAGCAGCGTCGGAGGGGCGAATTCACCCCTCCACTTT
size: -
J: TRBJ1-6
D: -
V: TRBV2

CDR3: CSVEVTPGSGSSTDTQYF
DNA: TGCAGCGTTGAAGTCACCCCGGGTAGCGGGAGCTCCACAGATACGCAGTATTTT
size: -
J: TRBJ2-3
D: TRBD2
V: TRBV29-1

CDR3: CASTLWGQGFNEQYF
DNA: TGTGCCAGCACCCTATGGGGACAGGGTTTCAACGAGCAGTACTTC
size: -
J: TRBJ2-7
D: TRBD1
V: TRBV13

CDR3: CASRLHYLSGQNYEQYF
DNA: TGTGCCAGCAGACTTCACTACCTCTCGGGACAAAACTACGAGCAGTACTTC
size: -
J: TRBJ2-7
D: -
V: TRBV11-3

CDR3: CASSLSGQGSYEQYF
DNA: TGTGCCAGCAGCTTATCGGGACAGGGTTCCTACGAGCAGTACTTC
size: -
J: TRBJ2-7
D: TRBD1
V: TRBV7-3

CDR3: CASSTRASEAGNTIYF
DNA: TGTGCCAGCAGTACCCGGGCGTCGGAGGCTGGAAACACCATATATTTT
size: few
J: TRBJ1-3
D: -
V: TRBV2

CDR3: CASSSGLAGTYEQYF
DNA: TGCGCCAGCAGCTCGGGACTAGCGGGAACCTACGAGCAGTACTTC
size: -
J: TRBJ2-7
D: TRBD2
V: TRBV5-1

CDR3: CASSYGLLREQYF
DNA: TGTGCCAGCAGTTATGGGCTCCTACGGGAGCAGTACTTC
size: few
J: TRBJ2-7
D: -
V: TRBV6-5